Listed here are 21 T cell receptor beta chains from one sample, sequenced in a study of tumor-infiltrating lymphocytes in primary liver carcinoma. Unsorted whole blood yielded blood RNA, and germline DNA was extracted as well. The input was approximately 500 ng total RNA; TCR beta cDNA was made from it with a constant-region primer. ARM-PCR, slightly modified, supplied the TCR beta libraries through three nested multiplex PCR rounds. The first two PCR rounds used TRBV1-TRBV30 primers with a Cbeta primer, roughly 10 cycles each. TCRdb fed the multiplex PCR reads into MiXCR, producing one record per CDR3 protein. Of fewer than 350,000 distinct CDR3 sequences in the sample, roughly two thirds were seen once. The specimen sequenced was peripheral blood. The receptors shown here come from a man aged 40-50 years with primary liver carcinoma and hepatitis B virus infection.

This clonotype was found many times. The gene calls are TRBV6-5 and TRBJ2-1, with D possibly matching TRBD2 (6 bases). The CDR3 consists of 14 residues. V was trimmed by 4 bases and J by 9 bases, leaving 16 bases between them. Germline values: CDR1 MNHEY, CDR2 SVGAGI. The CDR3: CASSWGLARGEQFF. Here the CDR3 DNA reads TGTGCCAGCAGTTGGGGCCTAGCGCGGGGTGAGCAGTTCTTC.

The V gene is TRBV11-2, the J gene TRBJ2-1; D is undetermined. The CDR3 totals 15 residues. Germline V CDR1 and CDR2: SGHAT, FQNNGV. V was clipped by 0 bases and J by 13 bases, with 19 bases between them. Written as DNA, the CDR3 is TGTGCCAGCAGCTTAGATCTAAGCGCTACCCCCGTACAGTTCTTC. Translation gives CASSLDLSATPVQFF.

J is TRBJ2-1 and V is TRBV20-1; 7 bases align to TRBD2. The CDR3 is 14 amino acids. The germline gives CDR1 DFQATT, CDR2 SNEGSKA (reference sequence). CDR3 amino acids: CRGWGGSSYNEQFF. The CDR3 region has the DNA TGCAGGGGTTGGGGCGGGAGCTCCTACAATGAGCAGTTCTTC.

The J gene is TRBJ2-3, the V gene TRBV24-1; D is unclear. This CDR3 is built from 15 residues. The germline V and J ends were trimmed by 1 base and 0 bases, with 7 bases remaining between them. Germline V gene data show CDR1 as KGHDR and CDR2 as SFDVKD. The chain's CDR3 is CATSDLGPSTDTQYF. For the CDR3, the DNA is TGTGCCACCAGTGATTTAGGACCGAGCACAGATACGCAGTATTTT.

Comment on this clonotype: At one end the junction does not follow the germline gene, possibly because of a read error. CDR3 DNA sequence: TGTGCCAGCAGCCAACAGGGGGCGGCTGGGACCAACGTCCTGGCTTTC. Translated: CASSQQGAAGTNVLAF. The genes are TRBV12-3 or TRBV12-4 and TRBJ2-6, with 9 positions matching TRBD1. The CDR3 spans 16 residues.

The V call is TRBV24-1, the J call TRBJ2-1; D is ambiguous. Trimming pared 3 bases from V and 9 bases from J, leaving 11 bases between. CDR1 and CDR2 from the germline V gene are KGHDR and SFDVKD. The CDR3 contains 13 residues. DNA for the CDR3: TGTGCCACCAGTGATGTCCCAGTGGGTGAGCAGTTCTTC. This translates into CATSDVPVGEQFF.

As for this clonotype: Sequence at one end of the junction differs from germline and may be a read error. The rearrangement links TRBV29-1 to TRBJ2-1; D is unclear. CDR3 length: 12 amino acids. Germline CDR1 reads SQVTM; CDR2 reads ANQGSEA. The CDR3 here is CSVDEVAGEQLF. The CDR3 DNA reads as TGCAGCGTTGATGAGGTAGCAGGTGAGCAGCTCTTC.

Details on this clonotype: This clone may be a read error of a much larger clone one base away. The CDR3 is CASSVTNGRMADTQYF. DNA of the CDR3: TGTGCCAGCAGCGTGACTAACGGGAGAATGGCAGATACGCAGTATTTT. The chain links TRBV13 to TRBJ2-3, with a tentative D call TRBD2 (6 bases). The germline V and J ends were trimmed by 5 bases and 4 bases, with 19 bases remaining between them. The CDR3 sequence is 16 residues long. Germline V gene lookup returns CDR1 PRHDT and CDR2 FYEKMQ (reference sequence).

This clonotype was recorded a few times. V is TRBV11-2 and J is TRBJ2-7; 10 bases agree with TRBD2. V was clipped by 6 bases and J by 5 bases; unmatched bases: 10. CDR3 size: 15 residues. Germline V lookup: CDR1 SGHAT, CDR2 FQNNGV. The CDR3: CASRRLAGVSNEQYF. The CDR3 coding sequence is TGTGCCAGCAGACGTCTAGCGGGAGTGTCCAACGAGCAGTACTTC.

Details on this clonotype: This CDR3 fails to terminate in the conserved phenylalanine or tryptophan, so it likely reflects a read error. J is TRBJ2-7 and V is TRBV4-3; 11 bases match TRBD2. J gave up 2 bases and V 4 bases, and 10 bases lay outside the gene matches. The CDR3 totals 17 residues. CDR1 LGHNA and CDR2 YSLEER come from the germline V gene. The CDR3 loop is CASSPGTSGDRPYEQYS. As DNA, the CDR3 is TGCGCCAGCAGCCCCGGGACTAGCGGAGACCGTCCCTACGAGCAGTACTCC.

On this clonotype itself: Compared with germline, one end of the junction differs, possibly owing to a read error. The chain is built from TRBV4-2 and TRBJ2-7; no firm D call. Germline values: CDR1 LGHNA, CDR2 YNFKEQ. This CDR3 is built from 16 residues. CDR3 sequence: CASSQERWNRFYEQYF. DNA for the CDR3: TGCGCCAGCAGTCAAGAGAGATGGAATCGGTTCTATGAGCAGTACTTC.

About this clonotype: Here the CDR3 omits its conserved ending phenylalanine or tryptophan, so a read error is the likely source. The rearrangement links TRBV11-1 to TRBJ1-6; D possibly corresponds to TRBD1 (5 bases). The CDR3 is made up of 13 amino acids. Germline lookup yields CDR1 SGHAT and CDR2 FQDESV (reference sequence). The CDR3 is CDSSRTLVSPLHL. The CDR3 region has the DNA TGTGACAGCAGCCGGACACTAGTTTCACCCCTCCACTTG.

This clonotype was recorded at least ten times. V is TRBV11-2 and J is TRBJ2-1, with D hard to call. Trimming cost V 5 bases and J 3 bases, with 5 bases left between them. This CDR3 contains 12 residues. Germline CDR1 reads SGHAT; CDR2 reads FQNNGV. This CDR3 reads CASSPRYNEQFF. For the CDR3, the DNA is TGTGCCAGCAGCCCCCGCTACAATGAGCAGTTCTTC. Complete variable domain (other parts from reference TRBV11-2 and TRBJ2-1): EAGVAQSPRYKIIEKRQSVAFWCNPISGHATLYWYQQILGQGPKLLIQFQNNGVVDDSQLPKDRFSAERLKGVDSTLKIQPAKLEDSAVYLCASSPRYNEQFFGPGTRLTVL.

Regarding this clonotype: An end of the junction differs from the germline gene, which may be a read error. The chain joins TRBV12-3 or TRBV12-4 to TRBJ2-4; a weak D match, TRBD2 (5 bases). This CDR3 contains 15 residues. CDR3 sequence (DNA): TGTGCCAACAGTACCGGTCCGGAGGCCAAAAACATTCAGTACTTT. Protein sequence: CANSTGPEAKNIQYF.

Comment on this clonotype: A much larger clone lies one base from this, so it may be a read error. The chain carries TRBV6-7 and TRBJ2-3; D is uncertain. The DNA matches TRBJ1-5 better at its end, which makes the J call doubtful. Being an ORF, TRBV6-7 has a function that is uncertain. The CDR3 covers 14 residues. The CDR3 nucleotides read TGTGCCAGCAGTTACCAGACTCCCGGGGATACGCAGCATTTT. This gives the protein CASSYQTPGDTQHF.

To note about this clonotype: A much bigger clone sits one base away, suggesting this may be a read error. This sequence joins TRBV14 and TRBJ1-4; D might be TRBD1 (6 bases). Germline-derived CDR1 and CDR2 are SGHDN and FVKESK. This CDR3 contains 14 residues. The CDR3 DNA reads as TGTACCAGCAGCCAGGGGCGTCGGCGAGAAAAACTGTTTTTT. Amino acid sequence: CTSSQGRRREKLFF.

This clonotype was counted at least ten times. The chain carries TRBV11-1 and TRBJ2-4; no clear D gene. This CDR3 has 15 residues. The V gene lost 5 bases and the J gene lost 0 bases, with 11 bases spanning the gap. Germline-derived CDR1 and CDR2 are SGHAT and FQDESV (reference sequence). The CDR3 nucleotides are TGTGCCAGCAGCCGGACCGATTTAGCCAAAAACATTCAGTACTTC. Its protein is CASSRTDLAKNIQYF.

The chain joins TRBV11-2 to TRBJ2-1; D is possibly TRBD2 (6 bases). Germline CDR1 and CDR2: SGHAT and FQNNGV. With 2 bases removed from V and 7 bases from J, the gap between germline ends came to 18 bases. The CDR3 extends over 16 amino acids. CDR3 loop: CASSLRSGPLLNEQFF. CDR3 sequence (DNA): TGTGCCAGCAGCTTACGTAGCGGACCACTGTTGAATGAGCAGTTCTTC. Variable domain in full (rest from reference TRBV11-2 and TRBJ2-1): EAGVAQSPRYKIIEKRQSVAFWCNPISGHATLYWYQQILGQGPKLLIQFQNNGVVDDSQLPKDRFSAERLKGVDSTLKIQPAKLEDSAVYLCASSLRSGPLLNEQFFGPGTRLTVL.

This clonotype appeared a few times. One end of the junction does not line up with germline, which may come from a read error. The chain carries TRBV28 and TRBJ2-7; 10 bases are a match to TRBD1. Germline values: CDR1 MDHEN, CDR2 SYDVKM. The CDR3 is 17 residues long. Here the CDR3 reads CASSSPWTGGMVYEQYF. CDR3 coding DNA: TGTGCCAGTAGTTCCCCCTGGACAGGGGGGATGGTCTACGAGCAGTACTTC.

This clonotype has ten or more counts. V gene TRBV5-6 combines with J gene TRBJ2-1; possibly TRBD2 for D (6 bases). In germline, CDR1 is SGHDT, CDR2 YYEEEE. This CDR3 is 12 amino acids long. The V end was cut by 2 bases, the J end by 8 bases, with 8 bases between. CDR3 bases: TGTGCCAGCAGCTTCGGGAGAGATGAGCAGTTCTTC. Translating gives CASSFGRDEQFF.

The V call is TRBV28, the J call TRBJ2-5; D is unresolved. The length of the CDR3 is 12 residues. V gave up 7 bases and J gave up 4 bases, with 10 bases separating them. CDR1 is MDHEN and CDR2 is SYDVKM in the germline V gene. CDR3 sequence: CASNGYLETQYF. CDR3 coding DNA: TGTGCCAGCAATGGGTACCTAGAGACCCAGTACTTC. Full variable domain (remainder filled in from reference TRBV28 and TRBJ2-5): DVKVTQSSRYLVKRTGEKVFLECVQDMDHENMFWYRQDPGLGLRLIYFSYDVKMKEKGDIPEGYSVSREKKERFSLILESASTNQTSMYLCASNGYLETQYFGPGTRLLVL.